The present TCR beta chain was sequenced within a study of cytomegalovirus exposure and HLA in healthy donors. Whole-study findings and limits: Accounts indicate the classifier identified cytomegalovirus status with strong specificity and sensitivity.

Germline V CDR1 and CDR2: MRHNA, SNTAGT. V lost 4 bases and J lost 3, with 12 bases in between. The CDR3 is 15 amino acids. Primers: 60 Vbeta forward and 13 Jbeta reverse. Per the original methods: About 10 million shared chains were among about 80 million unique TCR beta chains counted in a later analysis. Using immunoSEQ multiplex PCR, the repertoire was profiled, and TCRdb retains in-frame clones only, with some absent. V and J calls and clone size come straight from that table; D and trimming were deduced from the DNA. The sample includes 150,000 or so clones. On this clone: Its antigen is undetermined.

The V gene is TRBV6-4, the J gene TRBJ2-2, with D possibly TRBD2 on 6 matching bases. Sequencing used PBMCs. This clonotype originated in a man aged 30 to 39 in good health and CMV-seronegative. CDR3 loop: CASSGGDSHTGELFF. CDR3 in DNA: TGTGCCAGCAGTGGAGGGGACTCCCACACCGGGGAGCTGTTTTTT.